The 19 T cell receptor beta chains listed next were all sequenced from one sample in a study of control samples from healthy donors and cancer patients. Profiled with immunoSEQ multiplex PCR; TCRdb holds only in-frame clones, not every one. The sample has approximately 20,000 clones; about 85% are singletons. Material: PBMCs. The receptors were gathered from a man aged 55 to 70 with colorectal cancer.

This chain joins TRBV5-1 and TRBJ2-5; 7 bases map to TRBD1. The CDR3 has 14 amino acids. Germline V gene sequence: CDR1 SGHRS, CDR2 YFSETQ. The junction had 5 bases not matched to a gene; V was cut back by 4 bases and J by 2 bases. The CDR3 region has the DNA TGCGCCAGCAGCCCCGACAGGGCGCAAGAGACCCAGTACTTC. Translating gives CASSPDRAQETQYF. The full variable domain, completed using reference TRBV5-1 and TRBJ2-5, is KAGVTQTPRYLIKTRGQQVTLSCSPISGHRSVSWYQQTPGQGLQFLFEYFSETQRNKGNFPGRFSGRQFSNSRSEMNVSTLELGDSALYLCASSPDRAQETQYFGPGTRLLVL.

The V call is TRBV7-8, the J call TRBJ1-5; 8 bases match TRBD1. Germline values: CDR1 SGHVS, CDR2 FQNEAQ. There are 16 residues in the CDR3. V lost 3 bases, J lost 3 bases, and 7 bases stayed unmatched. In DNA form, the CDR3 reads TGTGCCAGCAGCTTGCGGACAGGGCGGAACAATCAGCCCCAGCATTTT. It is translated as CASSLRTGRNNQPQHF.

The count of this clone is one. The V and J genes are TRBV7-2 and TRBJ2-1; unclear D gene. The CDR3 loop spans 14 amino acids. Germline V gene lookup returns CDR1 SGHTA and CDR2 FQGNSA. V was shortened by 5 bases and J by 4 bases, with 12 bases between the two germline ends. The CDR3 protein is CASSPPPSYNEQFF. In nucleotides, the CDR3 is TGTGCCAGCAGCCCACCGCCTTCTTACAATGAGCAGTTCTTC.

V usage is TRBV30 and J usage is TRBJ1-4; D not certain. Germline lookup yields CDR1 GTSNPN and CDR2 SVGIG (reference sequence). V gave up 0 bases and J gave up 8 bases, with 13 bases separating them. This CDR3 region has 14 residues. The CDR3 DNA is TGTGCCTGGAGTGTTCGCGGAATAGGGGAAAAACTGTTTTTT. It specifies CAWSVRGIGEKLFF.

The V call is TRBV11-2, the J call TRBJ2-3; maybe TRBD2 (6 bases). Germline-derived CDR1 and CDR2 are SGHAT and FQNNGV. The CDR3 length is 15 residues. Trimming removed 0 bases at V and 0 bases at J, with 7 bases between. CDR3 loop: CASSLEGGSTDTQYF. CDR3 coding DNA: TGTGCCAGCAGCTTAGAGGGGGGTAGCACAGATACGCAGTATTTT. Supplemented by reference TRBV11-2 and TRBJ2-3, the full variable domain reads EAGVAQSPRYKIIEKRQSVAFWCNPISGHATLYWYQQILGQGPKLLIQFQNNGVVDDSQLPKDRFSAERLKGVDSTLKIQPAKLEDSAVYLCASSLEGGSTDTQYFGPGTRLTVL.

The chain carries TRBV5-4 and TRBJ1-2; 8 nucleotides line up with TRBD1. CDR1 is SGHNT, CDR2 YYREEE, per germline (reference sequence). This CDR3 comprises 14 residues. The junction had 4 bases not matched to a gene; V was cut back by 6 bases and J by 0 bases. DNA for the CDR3: TGTGCCAGCACCCGACAGGGGACTAACTATGGCTACACCTTC. Its translation is CASTRQGTNYGYTF.

In this sample, this clone turned up a few times. J is TRBJ2-2 and V is TRBV7-9, with 13 bases aligning to TRBD2. The CDR3 consists of 16 residues. Per germline, CDR1 SEHNR and CDR2 FQNEAQ (reference sequence). After removal of 4 bases from V and 3 bases from J, the junction contained 2 bases not matched to a gene. Here the CDR3 reads CASSWTSGGDTGELFF. The CDR3 coding sequence is TGTGCCAGCAGCTGGACTAGCGGGGGAGACACCGGGGAGCTGTTTTTT.

The rearrangement uses TRBV5-1 and TRBJ2-5; 11 positions match TRBD2. Germline CDR1 and CDR2: SGHRS and YFSETQ. V was clipped by 0 bases and J by 0 bases; unmatched bases: 1. This CDR3 comprises 16 residues. CDR3 protein: CASSLEGLADQETQYF. The DNA for the CDR3 is TGCGCCAGCAGCTTGGAGGGACTAGCGGACCAAGAGACCCAGTACTTC.

CDR3 sequence reads: CASSEGIYGYTF. In DNA form, the CDR3 reads TGTGCCAGCAGTGAGGGTATCTATGGCTACACCTTC. V usage is TRBV2 and J usage is TRBJ1-2; D is undetermined. This CDR3 comprises 12 residues. Trimming shortened V by 3 bases and J by 4 bases, and 6 bases separated the two germline ends. Germline V lookup: CDR1 SNHLY, CDR2 FYNNEI.

The chain combines TRBV19 with TRBJ2-3, with a weak D call TRBD2 (6 bases). CDR1 is LNHDA, CDR2 SQIVND, per germline (reference sequence). The CDR3 extends over 19 amino acids. Trimming took 7 bases from V and 5 from J, leaving 31 bases between them. CDR3 sequence (DNA): TGTGCCAGTACATCGAAGGAGGGACTCTATCTAGCACGGGTAGATACGCAGTATTTT. Encoded protein: CASTSKEGLYLARVDTQYF. Looking up the rest from reference TRBV19 and TRBJ2-3 gives the full variable domain: DGGITQSPKYLFRKEGQNVTLSCEQNLNHDAMYWYRQDPGQGLRLIYYSQIVNDFQKGDIAEGYSVSREKKESFPLTVTSAQKNPTAFYLCASTSKEGLYLARVDTQYFGPGTRLTVL.

The chain employs TRBV19 and TRBJ2-7; 10 nucleotides line up with TRBD1. Losses at the gene ends were 5 bases for V and 4 bases for J; bases not matched to a gene: 5. CDR3 length: 14 residues. In germline, CDR1 is LNHDA, CDR2 SQIVND (reference sequence). CDR3 DNA: TGTGCCAGTAGTGACCGGGACAGGGGTTACGAGCAGTACTTC. It encodes CASSDRDRGYEQYF.

A few counts support this clone. V usage is TRBV30 and J usage is TRBJ1-5, with D tentatively TRBD1 (6 bases). The ends were cut back, 3 bases at V and 5 bases at J, with 11 bases in the middle. This CDR3 contains 13 residues. Germline V lookup: CDR1 GTSNPN, CDR2 SVGIG (reference sequence). Here the CDR3 DNA reads TGTGCCTGGAGCTGGGGGCTAGATCAGCCCCAGCATTTT. It specifies CAWSWGLDQPQHF.

The chain uses TRBV9 and TRBJ1-1, with TRBD1 matching over 7 bases. The V gene end was trimmed by 7 bases and the J gene end by 10 bases; junction bases not matched to a gene: 7. CDR1 is SGDLS and CDR2 is YYNGEE in the germline V gene. The CDR3 is 11 residues long. CDR3 DNA: TGTGCCAGCCCACGGACAGGTATAGCTTTCTTT. This translates into CASPRTGIAFF.

The chain joins TRBV7-2 to TRBJ2-1; the D call may be TRBD1 or TRBD2 (6 bases each). CDR3 length: 15 residues. V was clipped by 0 bases and J by 5 bases, with 11 bases between them. CDR1 is SGHTA and CDR2 is FQGNSA in the germline V gene. CDR3: CASSLAGGTNNEQFF. CDR3 bases: TGTGCCAGCAGCTTAGCGGGGGGCACGAACAATGAGCAGTTCTTC.

The chain joins TRBV27 to TRBJ1-6, with TRBD1 matching 8 bases. The CDR3 loop spans 16 amino acids. The junction had 11 bases not matched to a gene; V was cut back by 6 bases and J by 7 bases. Germline values: CDR1 MNHEY, CDR2 SMNVEV (reference sequence). CDR3 DNA sequence: TGTGCCAGCAGCCTACAGGGGGTGCAGGGGAATTCACCCCTCCACTTT. This sequence encodes CASSLQGVQGNSPLHF.

The chain carries TRBV7-6 and TRBJ2-1; D possibly uses TRBD1 or TRBD2 (5 bases each). This CDR3 has 13 residues. V lost 4 bases and J 4 bases, leaving 8 bases between the germline ends. Per germline, CDR1 SGHVS and CDR2 FNYEAQ. The CDR3 sequence is CASSWDGYNEQFF. The CDR3 DNA follows: TGTGCCAGCAGCTGGGACGGATACAATGAGCAGTTCTTC. The entire variable domain, with the rest obtained from reference TRBV7-6 and TRBJ2-1, is as follows: GAGVSQSPRYKVTKRGQDVALRCDPISGHVSLYWYRQALGQGPEFLTYFNYEAQQDKSGLPNDRFSAERPEGSISTLTIQRTEQRDSAMYRCASSWDGYNEQFFGPGTRLTVL.

The rearrangement links TRBV6-6 to TRBJ1-1, with D possibly being TRBD1 (6 bases). The germline V and J ends were trimmed by 6 bases and 4 bases, with 9 bases remaining between them. The CDR3 sequence is 12 residues long. CDR1 MNHNY and CDR2 SVGAGI come from the germline V gene (reference sequence). The CDR3 DNA follows: TGTGCCAGCAGAACAGGGTTCACTGAAGCTTTCTTT. This codes for CASRTGFTEAFF.

This clone has a single count. The rearrangement links TRBV19 to TRBJ1-1, with 12 bases lining up with TRBD1. Germline CDR1 LNHDA, CDR2 SQIVND (reference sequence). This CDR3 region has 17 residues. V was clipped by 1 base and J by 0 bases; unmatched bases: 3. The CDR3 is CASSIGDRGRMNTEAFF. The CDR3 bases are TGTGCCAGTAGTATAGGGGACAGGGGGCGGATGAACACTGAAGCTTTCTTT. The complete variable domain, with remaining parts taken from reference TRBV19 and TRBJ1-1, reads DGGITQSPKYLFRKEGQNVTLSCEQNLNHDAMYWYRQDPGQGLRLIYYSQIVNDFQKGDIAEGYSVSREKKESFPLTVTSAQKNPTAFYLCASSIGDRGRMNTEAFFGQGTRLTVV.

The chain carries TRBV11-2 and TRBJ2-3; TRBD1 matches at 7 bases. Trimming took 8 bases from V and 2 from J; bases not matched to a gene: 7. CDR3 size: 14 residues. Germline V CDR1 and CDR2: SGHAT, FQNNGV. CDR3 amino acids: CASARTGPTDTQYF. CDR3 coding DNA: TGTGCCAGCGCCCGGACAGGCCCCACAGATACGCAGTATTTT.